Listed below are T cell receptor beta chains from one sample, sequenced in a study of control samples from healthy donors and cancer patients. Measured with immunoSEQ multiplex PCR; TCRdb has only the in-frame clones, and not every one. In the table there are 150,000 or so clones, around 93% of which are singletons. The sequencing sample was made of blood. Receptor source: a woman aged 55-69 years in good health. The CDR3 runs from the conserved cysteine through the conserved F or W. The D gene is left open where the match is weak. Clone size is given for some rows only: seen once, a few or many times, or a class if the clone is expanded.

TRBD1	TRBJ1-4	16	NA	TRBV19	TGTGCCAGCCGGGACAGGGGGCGCGGAACTAATGAAAAACTGTTTTTT	CASRDRGRGTNEKLFF
NA	TRBJ2-7	11	NA	TRBV7-8	TGTGCCAGCAGCTCTACCTACGAGCAGTACTTC	CASSSTYEQYF
TRBD1	TRBJ1-5	16	once	TRBV30	TGTGCCTGGAGAATCGGACAGGGGGGTGGCAATCAGCCCCAGCATTTT	CAWRIGQGGGNQPQHF
TRBD1	TRBJ2-5	14	NA	TRBV11-1	TGTGCCAGCAGCTTAAGGGACAGCCATCGGACCCAGTACTTC	CASSLRDSHRTQYF
NA	TRBJ1-2	11	NA	TRBV6-2/TRBV6-3	TGTACCAGCAGCCCAAACTATGGCTACACCTTC	CTSSPNYGYTF
NA	TRBJ1-5	17	NA	TRBV19	TGTGCCAGTAGTATAATCGGCAGGACGGTTACTTATCAGCCCCAGCATTTT	CASSIIGRTVTYQPQHF
NA	TRBJ2-7	13	NA	TRBV3-1/TRBV3-2	TGTGCCAGCAGCCAAGATTATAACTATGGGCAGTACTTC	CASSQDYNYGQYF
NA	TRBJ2-5	15	NA	TRBV21-1	TGTGCCAGCACCGGGACTAGCGGGGGGGCCGTGACCCAGTACTTC	CASTGTSGGAVTQYF
NA	TRBJ1-1	13	NA	TRBV10-1	TGCGCCAGCAGTGAGGGCAGGGTGTCTGAAGCTTTCTTT	CASSEGRVSEAFF
NA	TRBJ1-5	14	NA	TRBV6-6	TGTGCCAGCAATCGGGCCCAAGGGCATCAGCCCCAGCATTTT	CASNRAQGHQPQHF
NA	TRBJ1-5	13	NA	TRBV2	TGTGCCAGCATGCAAGGAGGGGATCAGCCCCAGCATTTT	CASMQGGDQPQHF
NA	TRBJ1-2	13	NA	TRBV29-1	TGCAGCGTTTGGGACACCCAGAGAAATGGCTACACCTTC	CSVWDTQRNGYTF
NA	TRBJ1-1	14	NA	TRBV19	TGTGCCAGTAGTATAGTGGGGGGTCGGGGTGAAGCTTTCTTT	CASSIVGGRGEAFF
NA	TRBJ2-2	14	NA	TRBV6-4	TGTGCCAGCAGTGACGCGGAAAGCACCGGGGAGCTGTTTTTT	CASSDAESTGELFF
NA	TRBJ2-3	15	NA	TRBV27	TGTGCCAGCAGGTTAGGAGTTTACCCTGGGGATACGCAGTATTTT	CASRLGVYPGDTQYF
TRBD2	TRBJ2-3	17	NA	TRBV7-6	TGTGCCAGCAGCTCCTACCCCGGGACTAGCGGGGCTTATACGCAGTATTTT	CASSSYPGTSGAYTQYF
NA	TRBJ2-6	18	NA	TRBV3-1/TRBV3-2	TGTGCCAGCAGCCAAAGGTCTTCGAGGGTATCTGGGGCCAACGTCCTGACTTTC	CASSQRSSRVSGANVLTF
TRBD1	TRBJ1-1	15	NA	TRBV19	TGTGCCAGTCGTAGAACTACAGGGGTTTCCCCTGAAGCTTTCTTT	CASRRTTGVSPEAFF
TRBD2	TRBJ2-1	15	NA	TRBV7-6	TGTGCCAGCAGCTTAATGGCGGGGGGGCCCGATGAGCAGTTCTTC	CASSLMAGGPDEQFF
NA	TRBJ1-4	16	NA	TRBV9	TGTGCCAGCAGCGCCACCCCTTGGGGGTCAGATGAAAAACTGTTTTTT	CASSATPWGSDEKLFF
NA	TRBJ2-7	14	NA	TRBV4-1	TGCGCCAGCAGCCCAGGTAGTCCCTACTACGAGCAGCACTTC	CASSPGSPYYEQHF
TRBD1	TRBJ1-2	14	NA	TRBV6-5	TGTGCCAGCAGTAAGGGACAGGGAGAGTATGGCTACACCTTC	CASSKGQGEYGYTF
NA	TRBJ1-3	13	NA	TRBV6-5	TGTGCCAGCAGTTACTCGAGAGGTCACACCATATATTTT	CASSYSRGHTIYF
NA	TRBJ1-2	16	NA	TRBV10-3	TGTGCCAGTAAATTAACTGGGGTTGCGCCTAACTATGGCTACACCTTC	CASKLTGVAPNYGYTF
NA	TRBJ1-1	14	NA	TRBV5-1	TGCGCCAGCAGCTTGATGGACATGAACACTGAAGCTTTCTTT	CASSLMDMNTEAFF
TRBD1	TRBJ2-4	17	NA	TRBV19	TGTGCCAGTAGTCTGGCCGGGACAGGGGTTGGCAAAAACATTCAGTACTTC	CASSLAGTGVGKNIQYF
TRBD1	TRBJ1-2	16	NA	TRBV11-2	TGTGCCAGCAGCTCACAAAGACAGGGATTATCCTATGGCTACACCTTC	CASSSQRQGLSYGYTF
NA	TRBJ2-5	13	NA	TRBV6-5	TGTGCCAGCACTCAACCGGGGGCTGAGACCCAGTACTTC	CASTQPGAETQYF
NA	TRBJ1-6	16	NA	TRBV4-3	TGCGCCAGCAGCCGGCAAGGTCAGGGAGGATATTCACCCCTCCACTTT	CASSRQGQGGYSPLHF
TRBD2	TRBJ2-1	17	NA	TRBV4-3	TGCGCCAGCAGCCAAGTTCTAGCGGGGGGGTCCTACAATGAGCAGTTCTTC	CASSQVLAGGSYNEQFF
TRBD1	TRBJ1-3	18	NA	TRBV7-9	TGTGCCAGCAGTCGTACTACTCTAACGGGACAGGGGAGGAACACCATATATTTT	CASSRTTLTGQGRNTIYF
NA	TRBJ1-5	14	once	TRBV27	TGTGCCAGCAGATGGAGGGATAGCAATCAGCCCCAGCATTTT	CASRWRDSNQPQHF
NA	TRBJ2-5	11	NA	TRBV6-2/TRBV6-3	TGTGCCAGCAGTTACCAAGAGACCCAGTACTTC	CASSYQETQYF
NA	TRBJ2-1	12	NA	TRBV3-1/TRBV3-2	TGTGCCAGCAGCCAAACGGGTCTAGCTCCGTTCTTC	CASSQTGLAPFF
NA	TRBJ1-1	15	NA	TRBV19	TGTGCCAGTAGTATAACACCCGCCGCGGGGACTGAAGCTTTCTTT	CASSITPAAGTEAFF
NA	TRBJ1-3	17	NA	TRBV6-1	TGTGCCAGCAGTGAACGGGGGGGGCAGAGCTCTGGAAACACCATATATTTT	CASSERGGQSSGNTIYF
TRBD1	TRBJ2-1	15	NA	TRBV7-3	TGTGCCAGCAGCTTAACGGGACAGGGGTCCAATGAGCAGTTCTTC	CASSLTGQGSNEQFF
NA	TRBJ2-3	14	NA	TRBV18	TGTGCCAGCTCACCACCGGAACCAGCAGATACGCAGTATTTT	CASSPPEPADTQYF
TRBD1	TRBJ2-3	16	NA	TRBV3-1/TRBV3-2	TGTGCCAGCAGCCATCGCAGGGGGCTAAACACAGATACGCAGTATTTT	CASSHRRGLNTDTQYF
NA	TRBJ2-7	15	NA	TRBV18	TGTGCCAGCTCACCAACGGCAGGGTCCTCCTACGAGCAGTACTTC	CASSPTAGSSYEQYF
NA	TRBJ1-5	14	few	TRBV5-8	TGTGCCAGCAGCTTGGTGCAGAACAATCAGCCCCAGCATTTT	CASSLVQNNQPQHF
TRBD1	TRBJ1-4	14	NA	TRBV30	TGTGCCTGGAGTCCGAACAGGGGAGATGAAAAACTGTTTTTT	CAWSPNRGDEKLFF
NA	TRBJ1-3	14	NA	TRBV28	TGTGCCAGCGAGGAGATTGGCTCTGGAAACACCATATATTTT	CASEEIGSGNTIYF
NA	TRBJ2-3	12	NA	TRBV6-2/TRBV6-3	TGTGCCAGCAGCCCTATGCGAGATACGCAGTATTTT	CASSPMRDTQYF
NA	TRBJ1-1	13	few	TRBV18	TGTGCCAGCTCACCACTCGAGGGGTCTGAAGCTTTCTTT	CASSPLEGSEAFF
NA	TRBJ2-6	18	NA	TRBV10-1	TGCGCCAGCATCGGCCGACAGATTACAAACTCTGGGGCCAACGTCCTGACTTTC	CASIGRQITNSGANVLTF
TRBD1	TRBJ1-5	17	NA	TRBV7-8	TGTGCCAGCAGCTTAGTGGCAGGGGGCGAGGGCAATCAGCCCCAGCATTTT	CASSLVAGGEGNQPQHF
NA	TRBJ1-5	13	NA	TRBV7-2	TGTGCCAGCAGCTTAGTCAACGATCAGCCCCAGCATTTT	CASSLVNDQPQHF
NA	TRBJ1-5	14	once	TRBV7-2	TGTGCCAGTGCCCGGGGACAAAGGAATCAGCCCCAGCATTTT	CASARGQRNQPQHF
TRBD1	TRBJ1-6	19	NA	TRBV18	TGTGCCAGCTCACCATCCCGGGACAGGTTGCTCCTCAATAATTCACCCCTCCACTTT	CASSPSRDRLLLNNSPLHF
TRBD1	TRBJ2-7	13	NA	TRBV5-1	TGCGCCAGCAGCTTCCAGGGGGATTACGAGCAGTACTTC	CASSFQGDYEQYF
TRBD2	TRBJ2-7	16	NA	TRBV6-5	TGTGCCAGCAGTTCCATATTACTAGCGGGGGGGCTCGAGCAGTACTTC	CASSSILLAGGLEQYF
NA	TRBJ1-3	15	NA	TRBV7-8	TGTGCCAGCAGCTCGAGGCAGGCTTTTGGAAACACCATATATTTT	CASSSRQAFGNTIYF
TRBD1	TRBJ1-2	15	NA	TRBV7-2	TGTGCCAGCAGCTTAGTCGGGACAGGGGCCTATGGCTACACCTTC	CASSLVGTGAYGYTF
TRBD1	TRBJ2-2	16	NA	TRBV19	TGTGCCAGTACCACATTGACAGGGTGGCTGGACGGGGAGCTGTTTTTT	CASTTLTGWLDGELFF
NA	TRBJ1-2	14	NA	TRBV19	TGTGCCAGTAGTTCAAGGGCATATGCCCTTGGCTACACCTTC	CASSSRAYALGYTF
TRBD2	TRBJ2-2	16	NA	TRBV7-7	TGTGCCAGCAGCTTCATAGCGGGGGGAACGACCGGGGAGCTGTTTTTT	CASSFIAGGTTGELFF
NA	TRBJ2-3	14	once	TRBV6-4	TGTGCCAGCAGTGACGGACGTAGCACAGATACGCAGTATTTT	CASSDGRSTDTQYF
NA	TRBJ2-2	13	NA	TRBV7-3	TGTGCCAGCAGCATGACAGGAACCGGGGAGCTGTTTTTT	CASSMTGTGELFF
NA	TRBJ1-2	14	NA	TRBV2	TGTGCCAGCAGTGAAGCCGGGCTAGGCTATGGCTACACCTTC	CASSEAGLGYGYTF